This T cell receptor beta chain was identified in a study of T cell repertoires in cytomegalovirus infection. The study's findings and limits: Clonotypes of TCR beta that were HLA-C-restricted and CMV-specific dominated the ex vivo response.

This clonotype was detected only a few times. Its antigen remains unknown. Each CDR3 protein gets one entry after TCRdb re-called the reads with MiXCR. This table holds approximately 1,000,000 distinct CDR3 sequences, around 30% found once. The length of the CDR3 is 11 residues. V dropped 3 bases and J dropped 8 bases, with 4 bases sitting between them. Sequencing used cultured CD8+ T cells from PBMCs, obtained from culture after CMV antigen stimulation. The genes are TRBV12-3 or TRBV12-4 and TRBJ2-2; D is unclear. The receptor was derived from a human donor in good health (CMV status not recorded). Some clones in this sample may be carry-over from other donors' samples. DNA of the CDR3: TGTGCCAGCAGTTTTCGGGGGGAGCTGTTTTTT. Translating gives CASSFRGELFF.